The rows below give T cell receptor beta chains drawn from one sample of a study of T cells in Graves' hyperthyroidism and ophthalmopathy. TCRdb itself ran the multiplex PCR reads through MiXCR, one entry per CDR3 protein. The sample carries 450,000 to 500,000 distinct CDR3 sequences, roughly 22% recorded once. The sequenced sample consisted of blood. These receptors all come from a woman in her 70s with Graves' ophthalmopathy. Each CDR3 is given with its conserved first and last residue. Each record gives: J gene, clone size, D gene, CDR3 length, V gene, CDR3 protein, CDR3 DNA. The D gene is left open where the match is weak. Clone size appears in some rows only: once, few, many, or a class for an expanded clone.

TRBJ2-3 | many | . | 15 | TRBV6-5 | CASSYSIGVPDTQYF | TGTGCCAGCAGTTACTCGATCGGAGTACCAGATACGCAGTATTTT
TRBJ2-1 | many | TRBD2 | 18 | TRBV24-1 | CATSAGGGGLAGVNEQFF | TGTGCCACCAGTGCCGGCGGCGGCGGACTAGCGGGAGTTAATGAGCAGTTCTTC
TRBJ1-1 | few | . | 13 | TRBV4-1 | CASSQTGYPEAFF | TGCGCCAGCAGCCAAACAGGGTATCCTGAAGCTTTCTTT
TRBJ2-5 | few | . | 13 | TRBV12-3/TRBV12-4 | CASSKGGGETQYF | TGTGCCAGCAGCAAAGGGGGGGGGGAGACCCAGTACTTC
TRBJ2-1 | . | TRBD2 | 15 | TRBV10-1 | CASSAREGFYNEQFF | TGCGCCAGCAGCGCGCGGGAGGGGTTTTACAATGAGCAGTTCTTC
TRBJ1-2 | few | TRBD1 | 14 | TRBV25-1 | CASSPPDRGYGYTF | TGTGCCAGCAGCCCCCCCGACAGGGGATATGGCTACACCTTC
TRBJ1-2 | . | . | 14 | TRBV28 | CASSGTSGYYGYTF | TGTGCCAGCAGTGGCACGTCAGGGTACTATGGCTACACCTTC
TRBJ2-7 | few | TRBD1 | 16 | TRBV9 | CASSAGTGLGLYEQYF | TGTGCCAGCAGCGCGGGGACAGGGCTGGGATTATACGAGCAGTACTTC
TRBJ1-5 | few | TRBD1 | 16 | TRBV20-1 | CSARPGQAVINQPQHF | TGCAGTGCTAGACCTGGACAGGCCGTGATTAATCAGCCCCAGCATTTT
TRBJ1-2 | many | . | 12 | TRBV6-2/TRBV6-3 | CATSRTNYGYTF | TGTGCCACATCCCGGACTAACTATGGCTACACCTTC